Below are 17 T cell receptor beta chains sequenced from a single sample in a study of blood T cell repertoires in COVID-19. The assay was immunoSEQ multiplex PCR, and TCRdb's table has in-frame clones only and misses some. The sample lists about 270,000 clones; about nine tenths were seen once. The sample comprised PBMCs or T cells enriched from blood (not recorded which). The receptors here all came from a woman aged 40 to 50 with acute COVID-19.

This clone came up a few times. For the CDR3, the DNA is TGTGCCAGCCGGCCAGGGGGAACCCAAGAGACCCAGTACTTC. It is translated as CASRPGGTQETQYF. The V call is TRBV7-9, the J call TRBJ2-5; TRBD1 agrees at 7 bases. The J segment lost 1 base and the V segment lost 8 bases, leaving 7 bases of the junction unmatched. CDR1 is SEHNR, CDR2 FQNEAQ, per germline (reference sequence). This CDR3 has 14 residues.

The chain couples TRBV4-3 to TRBJ2-1; D is unresolved. Germline values: CDR1 LGHNA, CDR2 YSLEER. The CDR3 length is 13 residues. V dropped 0 bases and J dropped 9 bases, with 9 bases sitting between them. The CDR3 loop is CASSQDPVAEQFF. CDR3 bases: TGCGCCAGCAGCCAAGATCCCGTGGCTGAGCAGTTCTTC.

The rearrangement links TRBV19 to TRBJ2-3; 9 positions match TRBD1. Trimming at V came to 8 bases and at J to 8 bases, leaving 5 bases not matched to a gene. Germline CDR1 and CDR2: LNHDA and SQIVND (reference sequence). This CDR3 comprises 12 residues. Here the CDR3 DNA reads TGTGCCAGTTGGGACAGGGTTGGTACGCAGTATTTT. Translated: CASWDRVGTQYF.

DNA for the CDR3: TGTGCCTGGGGTGGAGGGACAGCGCCCAATCAGCCCCAGCATTTT. Translated: CAWGGGTAPNQPQHF. The chain recombines TRBV30 with TRBJ1-5; 7 bases are shared with TRBD1. After removal of 5 bases from V and 3 bases from J, the junction contained 10 bases not matched to a gene. Germline loops: CDR1 GTSNPN, CDR2 SVGIG (reference sequence). The CDR3 spans 15 residues. The full variable domain, in which reference TRBV30 and TRBJ1-5 provide the parts outside the CDR3, is SQTIHQWPATLVQPVGSPLSLECTVEGTSNPNLYWYRQAAGRGLQLLFYSVGIGQISSEVPQNLSASRPQDRQFILSSKKLLLSDSGFYLCAWGGGTAPNQPQHFGDGTRLSIL.

The gene calls are TRBV30 and TRBJ1-1, with 9 bases lining up with TRBD1. Unmatched junction bases numbered 5, after V lost 3 bases and J lost 6 bases. This CDR3 is built from 13 residues. Germline V CDR1 and CDR2: GTSNPN, SVGIG (reference sequence). CDR3 protein: CAWRNRGPSEAFF. CDR3 in DNA: TGTGCCTGGAGGAACAGGGGGCCTTCTGAAGCTTTCTTT. The variable domain in full, with the rest retrieved from reference TRBV30 and TRBJ1-1, is SQTIHQWPATLVQPVGSPLSLECTVEGTSNPNLYWYRQAAGRGLQLLFYSVGIGQISSEVPQNLSASRPQDRQFILSSKKLLLSDSGFYLCAWRNRGPSEAFFGQGTRLTVV.

The chain employs TRBV3-1 (or the pseudogene TRBV3-2) and TRBJ2-1; 14 bases fit TRBD2. The CDR3 sequence is 17 residues long. The junction had 9 bases not matched to a gene; V was cut back by 3 bases and J by 8 bases. CDR1 LGHDT and CDR2 YNNKEL come from the germline V gene (reference sequence). The CDR3 spells CASSHPTSGGAGDEQFF. For the CDR3, the DNA is TGTGCCAGCAGCCACCCGACTAGCGGGGGGGCAGGCGATGAGCAGTTCTTC.

The CDR3 loop reads CASSPTGQGTGGYTF. DNA of the CDR3: TGTGCCAGCTCACCCACTGGACAGGGTACCGGTGGCTACACCTTC. The chain uses TRBV18 and TRBJ1-2; TRBD1 aligns across 8 bases. Germline assignment: CDR1 KGHSH and CDR2 LQKENI. J was trimmed by 7 bases and V by 3 bases; bases with no gene match: 10. This CDR3 is 15 amino acids long. The variable domain in full, completed from reference TRBV18 and TRBJ1-2, reads NAGVMQNPRHLVRRRGQEARLRCSPMKGHSHVYWYRQLPEEGLKFMVYLQKENIIDESGMPKERFSAEFPKEGPSILRIQQVVRGDSAAYFCASSPTGQGTGGYTFGSGTRLTVV.

This clone was detected only a few times. J is TRBJ2-5 and V is TRBV2, with 10 bases identical to TRBD2. In germline, CDR1 is SNHLY, CDR2 FYNNEI. This CDR3 region has 15 residues. J was trimmed by 4 bases and V by 7 bases; bases with no gene match: 9. CDR3 nucleotide sequence: TGTGCCAGCAAAGGGCTAGCGGGAGTAGGAGAGACCCAGTACTTC. Its translation: CASKGLAGVGETQYF.

The genes are TRBV5-1 and TRBJ2-3, with 10 bases lining up with TRBD1. The germline gives CDR1 SGHRS, CDR2 YFSETQ. This CDR3 comprises 15 residues. J lost 2 bases, V lost 0 bases, and 0 bases had no gene match. The CDR3 here is CASSLGQGATDTQYF. The CDR3 region has the DNA TGCGCCAGCAGCTTGGGACAGGGGGCCACAGATACGCAGTATTTT.

A few counts support this clone. The CDR3 loop reads CASSHNPGTGGLLQYF. For the CDR3, the DNA is TGCGCCAGCAGCCATAACCCCGGGACAGGAGGATTGTTACAGTACTTC. V and J are TRBV4-1 and TRBJ2-7; 8 bases match TRBD1. The CDR3 is 16 amino acids. Germline V lookup: CDR1 MGHRA, CDR2 YSYEKL. The J segment lost 10 bases and the V segment lost 3 bases, leaving 17 bases of the junction unmatched.

V is TRBV25-1 and J is TRBJ1-1; D gene ambiguous. CDR3 length equals 13 residues. Per the germline V gene, CDR1 is MGHDK and CDR2 is SYGVNS. V lost 4 bases and J lost 0, with 6 bases in between. CDR3 loop: CASSVSMNTEAFF. The CDR3 nucleotides are TGTGCCAGCAGTGTTTCTATGAACACTGAAGCTTTCTTT. Based on the CDR3 plus reference TRBV25-1 and TRBJ1-1, the full variable domain is EADIYQTPRYLVIGTGKKITLECSQTMGHDKMYWYQQDPGMELHLIHYSYGVNSTEKGDLSSESTVSRIRTEHFPLTLESARPSHTSQYLCASSVSMNTEAFFGQGTRLTVV.

The rearrangement uses TRBV5-1 and TRBJ1-2; 7 bases match TRBD1. The germline V gene encodes CDR1 SGHRS and CDR2 YFSETQ. V lost 4 bases to trimming and J lost 1 base; unmatched junction nucleotides: 4. The CDR3 is 14 residues long. Written as DNA, the CDR3 is TGCGCCAGCAGCACGGGGGACAGTAACTATGGCTACACCTTC. Translating gives CASSTGDSNYGYTF.

The chain combines TRBV28 with TRBJ2-5, with 7 bases fitting TRBD1. V trimming: 10 bases; J trimming: 5 bases; junction bases outside the gene matches: 10. The CDR3 sequence is 13 residues long. Germline values: CDR1 MDHEN, CDR2 SYDVKM. Here the CDR3 reads CAIPTGQGETQYF. The CDR3 bases are TGTGCCATACCGACAGGGCAGGGGGAGACCCAGTACTTC.

The V call is TRBV28, the J call TRBJ2-5; 9 bases are a match to TRBD1. The CDR3 covers 14 residues. After removal of 3 bases from V and 4 bases from J, the junction contained 3 bases not matched to a gene. Germline V gives CDR1 MDHEN, CDR2 SYDVKM. The CDR3 reads CASSLTGGGETQYF. The DNA of the CDR3 is TGTGCCAGCAGTTTGACAGGGGGAGGAGAGACCCAGTACTTC.

The J gene is TRBJ2-2, the V gene TRBV7-2, with 7 bases aligning to TRBD2. The CDR3 extends over 15 amino acids. The germline gives CDR1 SGHTA, CDR2 FQGNSA. V shed 5 bases, J shed 7 bases, and the junction held 10 bases outside the gene matches. The CDR3 loop reads CASSLRGGISGELFF. Written as DNA, the CDR3 is TGTGCCAGCAGCCTACGCGGGGGAATAAGCGGGGAGCTGTTTTTT.

This chain joins TRBV11-2 and TRBJ2-1; maybe TRBD1 (5 bases). The V and J ends lost 1 base and 8 bases respectively, with 18 bases between them. The CDR3 is 16 residues long. In germline, CDR1 is SGHAT, CDR2 FQNNGV. CDR3 nucleotide sequence: TGTGCCAGCAGCTTAGGGGCGGCAGGGTTGCGGCATGAGCAGTTCTTC. Amino acids: CASSLGAAGLRHEQFF.

This rearrangement joins TRBV5-4 to TRBJ2-2; 7 bases agree with TRBD2. The junction had 7 bases not matched to a gene; V was cut back by 2 bases and J by 3 bases. Germline V gene data show CDR1 as SGHNT and CDR2 as YYREEE (reference sequence). The CDR3 consists of 16 residues. The chain's CDR3 is CASSFRGSGDTGELFF. In DNA form, the CDR3 reads TGTGCCAGCAGCTTCCGGGGGAGCGGGGACACCGGGGAGCTGTTTTTT.